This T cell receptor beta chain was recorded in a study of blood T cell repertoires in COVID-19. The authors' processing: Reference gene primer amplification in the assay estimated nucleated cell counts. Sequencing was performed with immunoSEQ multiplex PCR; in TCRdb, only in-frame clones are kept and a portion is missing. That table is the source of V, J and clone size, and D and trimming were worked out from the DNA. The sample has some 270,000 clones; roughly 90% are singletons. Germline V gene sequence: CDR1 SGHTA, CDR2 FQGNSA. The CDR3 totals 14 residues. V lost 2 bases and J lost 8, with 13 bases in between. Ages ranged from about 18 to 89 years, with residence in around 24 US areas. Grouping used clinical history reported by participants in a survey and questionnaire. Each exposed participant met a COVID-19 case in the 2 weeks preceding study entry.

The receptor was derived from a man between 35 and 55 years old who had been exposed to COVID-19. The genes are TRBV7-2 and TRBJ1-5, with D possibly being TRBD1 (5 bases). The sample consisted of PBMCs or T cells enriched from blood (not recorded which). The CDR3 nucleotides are TGTGCCAGCAGCTTAAGACGGAGGGACGAGCCCCAGCATTTT. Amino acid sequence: CASSLRRRDEPQHF.